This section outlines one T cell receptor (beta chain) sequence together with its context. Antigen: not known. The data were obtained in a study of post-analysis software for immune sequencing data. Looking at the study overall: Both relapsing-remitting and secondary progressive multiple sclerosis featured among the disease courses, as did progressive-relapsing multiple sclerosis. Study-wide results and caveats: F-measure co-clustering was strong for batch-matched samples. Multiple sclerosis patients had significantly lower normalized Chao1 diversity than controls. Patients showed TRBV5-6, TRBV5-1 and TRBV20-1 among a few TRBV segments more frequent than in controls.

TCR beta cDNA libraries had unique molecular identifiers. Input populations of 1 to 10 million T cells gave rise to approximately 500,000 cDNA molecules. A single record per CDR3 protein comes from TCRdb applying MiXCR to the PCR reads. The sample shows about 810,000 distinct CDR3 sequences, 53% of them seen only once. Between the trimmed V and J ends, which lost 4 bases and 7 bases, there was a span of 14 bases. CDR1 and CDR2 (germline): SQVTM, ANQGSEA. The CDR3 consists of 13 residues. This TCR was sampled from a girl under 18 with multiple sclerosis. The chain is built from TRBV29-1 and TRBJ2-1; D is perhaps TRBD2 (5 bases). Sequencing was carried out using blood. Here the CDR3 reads CSVGGLIWNEQFF. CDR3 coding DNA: TGCAGCGTTGGCGGGCTGATATGGAATGAGCAGTTCTTC.